The rows below give T cell receptor beta chains drawn from one sample of a study of cytomegalovirus exposure and HLA in healthy donors. Clones were read by immunoSEQ multiplex PCR, and TCRdb kept only the in-frame ones, dropping some. The sample contains about 120,000 clones, about 87% of which appear only once. Sample: PBMCs. These receptors were obtained from a man between 18 and 35 years old in good health and CMV-seronegative. The CDR3 runs from the conserved cysteine through the conserved F or W. The D gene is left open where the match is weak. Where a row states a size, it is once, few, many or the class of an expanded clone; other rows omit it.

D | size | J | V | CDR3 | DNA
TRBD1 | NA | TRBJ2-7 | TRBV7-9 | CASSPDRAPYEQYF | TGTGCCAGCAGCCCCGACAGGGCTCCCTACGAGCAGTACTTC
TRBD1 | NA | TRBJ1-1 | TRBV30 | CAWSVQTGGYTEAFF | TGTGCCTGGAGTGTACAGACAGGGGGATACACTGAAGCTTTCTTT
TRBD2 | once | TRBJ2-7 | TRBV19 | CASSIGGGYEQYF | TGTGCCAGTAGTATAGGCGGGGGCTACGAGCAGTACTTC
NA | once | TRBJ1-1 | TRBV6-1 | CASSEVNSPGINTEAFF | TGTGCCAGCAGTGAAGTGAACAGCCCGGGGATAAACACTGAAGCTTTCTTT
NA | NA | TRBJ2-1 | TRBV11-2 | CASSLRWEQFF | TGTGCCAGCAGCTTGAGGTGGGAGCAGTTCTTC
TRBD1 | NA | TRBJ2-3 | TRBV5-1 | CASSVTGARTDTQYF | TGCGCCAGCAGCGTTACAGGGGCCCGCACAGATACGCAGTATTTT
NA | NA | TRBJ2-6 | TRBV29-1 | CSVQGAGANVLTF | TGCAGCGTTCAGGGCGCTGGGGCCAACGTCCTGACTTTC
NA | NA | TRBJ2-5 | TRBV7-9 | CASSLGGPREETQYF | TGTGCCAGCAGCTTAGGGGGGCCCCGCGAAGAGACCCAGTACTTC
NA | NA | TRBJ2-7 | TRBV5-4 | CASSRKNKGEFRSYEQYF | TGTGCCAGCAGCCGTAAGAATAAGGGGGAATTCCGCTCCTACGAGCAGTACTTC
TRBD1 | NA | TRBJ2-3 | TRBV30 | CAWSLRDSPQYF | TGTGCCTGGAGTTTACGGGACAGTCCGCAGTATTTT
TRBD1 | NA | TRBJ2-1 | TRBV2 | CASRGGQATNNEQFF | TGTGCCAGCAGAGGCGGACAGGCAACAAACAATGAGCAGTTCTTC
NA | NA | TRBJ1-2 | TRBV21-1 | CASSKVCPGQGVDGYTF | TGTGCCAGCAGCAAGGTTTGTCCAGGACAGGGAGTCGATGGCTACACCTTC
NA | NA | TRBJ2-1 | TRBV6-1 | CASSVGQVVGEQFF | TGTGCCAGCAGTGTTGGGCAGGTGGTGGGTGAGCAGTTCTTC
TRBD2 | few | TRBJ2-7 | TRBV6-1 | CASSGHTSGRGYEQYF | TGTGCCAGCAGTGGCCATACTAGCGGGAGGGGGTACGAGCAGTACTTC
NA | NA | TRBJ1-1 | TRBV11-2 | CASSLPGGLDTEAFF | TGTGCCAGCAGCTTACCCGGGGGTTTGGACACTGAAGCTTTCTTT
NA | once | TRBJ1-5 | TRBV21-1 | CASSKVLLAGLFQPQHF | TGTGCCAGCAGCAAAGTTTTGCTGGCAGGGTTATTTCAGCCCCAGCATTTT
NA | NA | TRBJ1-2 | TRBV6-5 | CASSYDTLNYGYTF | TGTGCCAGCAGTTACGACACCCTCAACTATGGCTACACCTTC
TRBD1 | NA | TRBJ2-1 | TRBV7-8 | CASSQVGRTGKYNEQFF | TGTGCCAGCAGCCAAGTGGGTCGGACAGGGAAATACAATGAGCAGTTCTTC
NA | NA | TRBJ1-1 | TRBV19 | CASSSRESPGDSAFF | TGTGCCAGTAGTTCAAGGGAGTCTCCCGGTGATTCTGCTTTCTTT
TRBD1 | many | TRBJ1-5 | TRBV30 | CAWAQGTQSNQPQHF | TGTGCCTGGGCACAGGGGACCCAAAGCAATCAGCCCCAGCATTTT
TRBD1 | once | TRBJ2-1 | TRBV23-1 | CASSPSQGTAYNEQFF | TGCGCCAGCAGCCCTTCGCAGGGGACAGCGTACAATGAGCAGTTCTTC
TRBD1 | NA | TRBJ1-1 | TRBV28 | CASSNRGRNTEAFF | TGTGCCAGCAGTAACAGGGGACGTAACACTGAAGCTTTCTTT
TRBD1 | NA | TRBJ2-3 | TRBV28 | CASRTGTVGDTQYF | TGTGCCAGCAGGACCGGGACAGTGGGGGATACGCAGTATTTT
TRBD1 | NA | TRBJ2-7 | TRBV5-1 | CASSEMTGGEGGSYEQYF | TGCGCCAGCAGCGAAATGACAGGGGGCGAGGGGGGATCCTACGAGCAGTACTTC
NA | NA | TRBJ2-3 | TRBV28 | CASSNQQGFADTQYF | TGTGCCAGCAGTAACCAACAGGGATTCGCAGATACGCAGTATTTT
TRBD1 | NA | TRBJ2-7 | TRBV12-5 | CASGLAGQGAIDEQYF | TGTGCTAGTGGTTTGGCCGGGCAGGGGGCGATCGACGAGCAGTACTTC
NA | NA | TRBJ1-1 | TRBV7-2 | CASSLRGSVNTEAFF | TGTGCCAGCAGCTTAAGGGGGTCGGTTAACACTGAAGCTTTCTTT
NA | NA | TRBJ1-4 | TRBV2 | CASSEDRVETNEKLFF | TGTGCCAGCAGTGAAGACAGGGTTGAGACTAATGAAAAACTGTTTTTT
TRBD2 | NA | TRBJ2-1 | TRBV6-5 | CASSSPGLGYNEQFF | TGTGCCAGCAGTTCCCCGGGACTAGGTTACAATGAGCAGTTCTTC
NA | NA | TRBJ1-4 | TRBV19 | CASSIPSWGHRYEKLFF | TGTGCCAGTAGTATCCCCAGTTGGGGGCACAGGTATGAAAAACTGTTTTTT
TRBD2 | once | TRBJ2-7 | TRBV7-2 | CASSLGGRSYEQYF | TGTGCCAGCAGCTTAGGCGGGAGGTCCTACGAGCAGTACTTC
TRBD1 | NA | TRBJ2-7 | TRBV29-1 | CSVEGQGGHEQYF | TGCAGCGTAGAAGGACAGGGTGGTCACGAGCAGTACTTC
NA | once | TRBJ2-7 | TRBV21-1 | CASTHLTGKSYEQYF | TGTGCCAGCACCCATTTAACAGGAAAATCCTACGAGCAGTACTTC
NA | NA | TRBJ1-2 | TRBV2 | CASVGGADRGGYTF | TGTGCCAGCGTGGGGGGGGCGGATCGGGGTGGCTACACCTTC
NA | NA | TRBJ1-1 | TRBV14 | CASSQDLRTEAFF | TGTGCCAGCAGCCAAGATTTGAGGACTGAAGCTTTCTTT
TRBD1 | NA | TRBJ2-7 | TRBV28 | CASSFGPSGTGNEQYF | TGTGCCAGCAGTTTCGGCCCCTCCGGGACAGGGAACGAGCAGTACTTC
NA | NA | TRBJ1-3 | TRBV28 | CASSLWGGTGNTIYF | TGTGCCAGCAGCCTATGGGGAGGGACTGGAAACACCATATATTTT
NA | once | TRBJ2-2 | TRBV11-3 | CASSPRLAGELFF | TGTGCCAGCAGCCCCCGACTAGCCGGGGAGCTGTTTTTT
NA | NA | TRBJ1-1 | TRBV5-1 | CASSGQANTEAFF | TGCGCCAGCAGCGGACAAGCGAACACTGAAGCTTTCTTT
NA | NA | TRBJ1-1 | TRBV5-6 | CASSFRGALNTEAFF | TGTGCCAGCAGCTTTCGCGGGGCACTGAACACTGAAGCTTTCTTT
NA | NA | TRBJ1-1 | TRBV18 | CASSPSGRHTEAFF | TGTGCCAGCTCACCATCAGGGAGGCACACTGAAGCTTTCTTT
NA | NA | TRBJ2-1 | TRBV7-2 | CASSSIASAYNEQFF | TGTGCCAGCAGCTCAATCGCTAGCGCTTACAATGAGCAGTTCTTC
TRBD1 | NA | TRBJ1-5 | TRBV5-8 | CASSSQGFNQPQHF | TGTGCCAGCAGCTCACAGGGGTTCAATCAGCCCCAGCATTTT
TRBD1 | NA | TRBJ1-3 | TRBV11-2 | CASSLWDSDGNTIYF | TGTGCCAGCAGCCTATGGGACAGCGATGGAAACACCATATATTTT
NA | NA | TRBJ2-7 | TRBV5-1 | CASGFGQGDEQYF | TGCGCCAGCGGGTTCGGGCAGGGCGACGAGCAGTACTTC
NA | NA | TRBJ2-7 | TRBV2 | CASSRSGTQSYEQYF | TGTGCCAGCAGTAGATCCGGGACACAATCCTACGAGCAGTACTTC
TRBD2 | NA | TRBJ2-3 | TRBV27 | CASTKLDSGTSGATDTQYF | TGTGCCAGCACCAAATTGGATTCCGGGACTAGCGGAGCCACAGATACGCAGTATTTT
NA | NA | TRBJ2-3 | TRBV9 | CASSGNTGFSTDTQYF | TGTGCCAGCAGCGGAAACACAGGGTTTAGCACAGATACGCAGTATTTT
TRBD2 | NA | TRBJ2-1 | TRBV5-4 | CASSYELAASYNEQFF | TGTGCCAGCAGCTACGAACTAGCGGCCTCCTACAATGAGCAGTTCTTC
NA | NA | TRBJ1-6 | TRBV30 | CAWSRRGRSNSPLHF | TGTGCCTGGAGTCGCAGGGGACGTAGTAATTCACCCCTCCACTTT
NA | NA | TRBJ2-3 | TRBV9 | CASSVESRGDTDTQYF | TGTGCCAGCAGCGTAGAATCCAGGGGTGACACAGATACGCAGTATTTT
NA | NA | TRBJ2-2 | TRBV5-4 | CASSFGSAGELFF | TGTGCCAGCAGCTTCGGGAGTGCCGGGGAGCTGTTTTTT
NA | NA | TRBJ1-5 | TRBV7-8 | CASSLQGSGNQPQHF | TGTGCCAGCAGCTTACAGGGGTCTGGCAATCAGCCCCAGCATTTT